This entry concerns a single TCR beta chain. The record originates from a study of Graves' ophthalmopathy and Graves' hyperthyroidism. Stable hyperthyroidism meant no ophthalmopathy within 18 months of follow-up. Exclusion criteria comprised other autoimmune diseases, uncontrolled infections, pregnancy or lactation in patients. Diagnosis relied on clinical symptoms, serum thyroxine, TRAb, thyroid ultrasound and orbital computed tomography. Fresh peripheral blood (approximately 9.2 ml) yielded the PBMCs. There are 14 residues in the CDR3. Trimming removed 3 bases from V and 4 bases from J, with 15 bases in between. CDR1 is SQVTM and CDR2 is ANQGSEA in the germline V gene. RNA served as the template for amplifying TCR beta CDR3 regions. HTBI-primed first-round RT-PCR preceded second-round multiplex PCR. TCRdb re-derived calls from the multiplex PCR reads in MiXCR, one entry per CDR3 protein. The data hold about 390,000 distinct CDR3 sequences, with about a sixth observed a single time.

Input material: peripheral blood. The sequence derives from an adult woman with stable Graves' hyperthyroidism. This chain uses TRBV29-1 with TRBJ2-5; D ambiguous. CDR3 in amino acids: CSVEMPWTRETQYF. CDR3 bases: TGCAGCGTTGAGATGCCATGGACGCGAGAGACCCAGTACTTC.